Described below is a single TCR beta chain sequence and its context. There is no known antigen for this receptor. The sample belongs to a study of monozygotic twins with inflammatory bowel disease (dated by TCRdb to the late 2010s). General notes on the study: The complete study included 30 or so monozygotic twin pairs: 19 IBD-discordant Danish pairs and nine German pairs, of which four were IBD-concordant and five were IBD-discordant. The search for disease-associated traits relied mainly on comparing IBD patients with their genetically identical healthy co-twins within discordant pairs. Each individual had, on average, about 151 000 unique TCRalpha sequences and 181 000 unique TCRbeta sequences available for analysis.

A roughly 2.4 ml peripheral blood sample was drawn into PAXgene tubes per donor and stored at -80°C. Total RNA was isolated from whole blood with the PAXgene blood miRNA kit on an automated QIAcube, without T cell sorting. Deep TCRalpha and TCRbeta repertoire profiling with unique molecular barcoding was performed on peripheral blood of monozygotic twin pairs concordant or discordant for inflammatory bowel disease. For every twin pair, smoking habits were documented, and each individual was categorised as a current, former or never smoker. The investigation overall reported the following: Measured by the inverse Simpson index, TCRbeta repertoire diversity was lower in IBD patients than in their healthy co-twins. Because patients were on differing immunosuppressive treatments, the repertoires may have picked up extra background noise and inter-individual variability. The results gave no support for a single strong signal or clonotype linked to IBD. Repertoire similarity did not differ between concordant and discordant twins, which could be due to limited statistical power. The analysis was unable to tell apart different T cell subtypes. Compared with healthy twins, IBD patients had fewer clonotypes in common with other individuals, a difference most pronounced in patients showing signs of disease activity.

Libraries were made using 5' RACE. Each TCR library was prepared from about 3.5 ug of total RNA. For each sample, cDNA synthesis was carried out in eight separate reactions using SMARTScribe reverse transcriptase. During cDNA synthesis, template switching was used to introduce unique molecular identifiers that contained a 6-nucleotide sample barcode. Two nested PCRs of roughly 16 and 10 cycles amplified the TCRalpha and TCRbeta cDNA, and bead purification followed each PCR. Before amplification, the cDNA was treated with uracil DNA-glycosylase and purified using the QIAquick PCR purification kit. The second PCR was the step at which Illumina TruSeq-compatible adapters and sample-specific barcodes were added. TapeStation and Qubit were used to check library quality and concentration, and approximately 5.5 ng of each library went into the pool. Sequencing of pooled libraries was carried out on an Illumina HiSeq2500 single-index Rapid Run using 2 x 100 bp reads and custom sequencing primers. As for the authors' bioinformatics: UMI-based consensus assembly with MiGEC version 1.2.6 was used to correct PCR and sequencing errors. MiXCR version 2.1.1 was used for V(D)J alignment, clonotype assembly and CDR3 extraction. To normalise gene usage, clonotype sharing and MAIT/NKT TCR abundance, the top 1000, 10 000 and 20 000 clonotypes in each sample were analysed. After downsampling to 27 000 UMIs, diversity was calculated as the inverse Simpson index using the vegan R package. Paired Mann-Whitney U tests were applied to discordant twin pairs, with Benjamini-Hochberg correction for multiple testing. After the reads were reprocessed by TCRdb, one entry was made per CDR3 protein sequence, with no DNA. Clone size and V and J calls follow TCRdb, not the original study. The sample has nearly 450,000 distinct CDR3 sequences on record. The top ten constitute 2.4% of the sample.

Including the terminal cysteine and phenylalanine, the CDR3 comprises 14 residues. The coding DNA is unavailable. CDR1 and CDR2 are read off the germline V gene as LGHNA and YSLEER. The sequence joins TRBV4-3 to TRBJ2-1; without DNA, the TCRdb call of TRBD2 cannot be checked. Sequences were obtained from blood. This TCR derives from a human donor with ulcerative colitis or Crohn's disease, or a healthy co-twin of an affected twin (not recorded which). The CDR3 here reads CASSQDRTSVEQFF.